This entry concerns a single T cell receptor beta chain. CDR1 is SGHRS, CDR2 YFSETQ, per germline. With V trimmed by 4 bases and J by 5 bases, 8 bases remained unmatched. This CDR3 region has 14 residues. The source of the sample is a study of blood T cell repertoires in COVID-19. Whole-study context: Italy, Spain and the United States were the sources of the convalescent and acute COVID-19 samples.

In the study's own analysis: Reference gene primer amplification gave nucleated cell count estimates. TCRdb keeps only in-frame clones here, not all; method: immunoSEQ multiplex PCR. V and J calls and clone size are those listed in that table; D and trimming were worked out from the DNA. Among roughly 170,000 clones listed, less than 85% were seen once. The chain couples TRBV5-1 to TRBJ2-5; 7 bases fit TRBD1. The material sequenced was peripheral blood. The TCR sequence derives from a human donor in a cohort sampled during active COVID-19. CDR3 protein: CASSGPTGSETQYF. Written as DNA, the CDR3 is TGCGCCAGCAGCGGGCCGACAGGGTCGGAGACCCAGTACTTC.